The TCR beta chain under discussion was sequenced for a study of cytomegalovirus exposure and HLA in healthy donors. Study-wide background: Among fewer than 500 genotyped donors, approximately 80% fell in the Caucasian-associated ancestry cluster.

The CDR3 is made up of 15 amino acids. The V end lost 5 bases, the J end lost 7 bases, and 20 bases lay between the germline ends. The germline V gene encodes CDR1 SEHNR and CDR2 FQNEAQ (reference sequence). Findings and caveats of the study: Researchers had no immune exposure information except CMV serostatus available.

A multiplex PCR was run with 60 Vbeta primers and 13 Jbeta primers. Repertoires were generated with immunoSEQ multiplex PCR, while TCRdb's copy carries only in-frame clones and drops some. Of some 170,000 clones in the sample, 70% to 80% were seen once. While unrecorded immune exposures were likely, the donors were nominally healthy when sampled. Comment on this clone: Its cognate antigen is unknown.

This clonotype was obtained from a man younger than 35 in good health and CMV-seropositive. The chain is built from TRBV7-9 and TRBJ1-2; D perhaps matches TRBD1 (6 bases). Sequencing was done on a sample of PBMCs. The CDR3 region has the DNA TGTGCCAGCAGCCGCTACCTTGAGGGACACCGTGGCTACACCTTC. Translation gives CASSRYLEGHRGYTF.